Below, 25 T cell receptor beta chains from the same sample are listed, as sequenced in a study of blood T cell repertoires in COVID-19. Profiling relied on immunoSEQ multiplex PCR, and the TCRdb table lists in-frame clones only, not all of them. The sample includes about 190,000 clones, around 85% seen only once; the top ten take approximately 13%. Source material: peripheral blood. The receptors were gathered from a man between 45 and 60 years old who had recovered from COVID-19.

This clone was seen only once. V is TRBV5-1 and J is TRBJ2-1; possibly TRBD2 for D (6 bases). CDR1 is SGHRS and CDR2 is YFSETQ in the germline V gene. This CDR3 is built from 14 residues. V lost 0 bases and J lost 6, with 10 bases in between. CDR3 in amino acids: CASSLVEGTNEQFF. The CDR3 nucleotides read TGCGCCAGCAGCTTGGTGGAGGGGACCAATGAGCAGTTCTTC.

This rearrangement joins TRBV19 to TRBJ1-2; the D gene is possibly TRBD1 (5 bases). The germline gives CDR1 LNHDA, CDR2 SQIVND (reference sequence). The CDR3 spans 12 residues. V was shortened by 9 bases and J by 3 bases, with 11 bases between the two germline ends. CDR3 loop: CASSGTDYGYTF. CDR3 sequence (DNA): TGTGCCAGCTCCGGGACTGACTATGGCTACACCTTC.

The J gene is TRBJ1-3, the V gene TRBV14; 8 bases map to TRBD1. The J segment lost 10 bases and the V segment lost 1 base, leaving 6 bases of the junction unmatched. Germline V gene sequence: CDR1 SGHDN, CDR2 FVKESK. The CDR3 extends over 14 amino acids. Here the CDR3 reads CASSQASGGATIYF. CDR3 bases: TGTGCCAGCAGCCAAGCGTCAGGGGGCGCAACCATATATTTT.

The CDR3 spells CASSPGQGTYEQYF. The CDR3, as DNA: TGTGCCAGCAGCCCGGGGCAGGGGACCTACGAGCAGTACTTC. This chain links TRBV11-1 with TRBJ2-7, with D perhaps TRBD1 (6 bases). The germline V and J ends were trimmed by 5 bases and 2 bases, with 13 bases remaining between them. Per germline, CDR1 SGHAT and CDR2 FQDESV (reference sequence). The CDR3 has 14 amino acids.

This clone was counted at least ten times. J is TRBJ1-4 and V is TRBV10-3, with a tentative D call TRBD1 (5 bases). With 4 bases removed from V and 6 bases from J, the gap between germline ends came to 12 bases. CDR3 length equals 14 residues. Germline loops: CDR1 ENHRY, CDR2 SYGVKD. CDR3 residues: CAISVGRDDEKLFF. The CDR3 DNA reads TGTGCCATCAGTGTGGGGCGAGACGATGAAAAACTGTTTTTT.

This chain links TRBV5-1 with TRBJ2-7; possible D gene TRBD2, 6 bases. Germline V lookup: CDR1 SGHRS, CDR2 YFSETQ. V was cut by 1 base and J by 4 bases, with 18 bases left in between. This CDR3 region has 16 residues. The CDR3 bases are TGCGCCAGCAGCTTGTTTGGAGGGCAGGGATCGTACGAGCAGTACTTC. Its protein is CASSLFGGQGSYEQYF.

This clone turned up a few times. The chain joins TRBV7-2 to TRBJ2-7, with 9 bases aligning to TRBD2. The CDR3 loop spans 17 amino acids. Germline V gene lookup returns CDR1 SGHTA and CDR2 FQGNSA. V lost 3 bases, J lost 2 bases, and 11 bases stayed unmatched. In DNA, the CDR3 is TGTGCCAGCAGCTTGTTAGCGGGAGAATTAGGTACCTACGAGCAGTACTTC. Protein product: CASSLLAGELGTYEQYF.

The count of this clone is one. The rearrangement joins TRBV19 to TRBJ2-6, with a tentative D call TRBD2 (6 bases). Per germline, CDR1 LNHDA and CDR2 SQIVND (reference sequence). This CDR3 has 13 amino acids. V lost 11 bases and J 2 bases, leaving 10 bases between the germline ends. The CDR3 DNA sequence: TGTGCCGGAGGGGTCCCTGGGGCCAACGTCCTGACTTTC. Translation gives CAGGVPGANVLTF. Supplemented by reference TRBV19 and TRBJ2-6, the full variable domain reads DGGITQSPKYLFRKEGQNVTLSCEQNLNHDAMYWYRQDPGQGLRLIYYSQIVNDFQKGDIAEGYSVSREKKESFPLTVTSAQKNPTAFYLCAGGVPGANVLTFGAGSRLTVL.

In its sample, this clone was seen once. The chain joins TRBV7-8 to TRBJ2-1, with TRBD2 matching 7 bases. The CDR3 is 13 residues long. V trimming: 5 bases; J trimming: 8 bases; junction bases outside the gene matches: 6. Germline CDR1 reads SGHVS; CDR2 reads FQNEAQ. Written as DNA, the CDR3 is TGTGCCAGCAGCCCCCTTCTAGCGGATGAGCAGTTCTTC. Residues: CASSPLLADEQFF.

V gene TRBV3-1 (or the pseudogene TRBV3-2) combines with J gene TRBJ1-2; 10 bases match TRBD1. Germline V CDR1 and CDR2: LGHDT, YNNKEL (reference sequence). V gave up 5 bases and J gave up 2 bases; unmatched junction bases: 5. The CDR3 is 15 amino acids. In DNA, the CDR3 is TGTGCCAGCAGCAAGGGGACAGGGGCCAACTATGGCTACACCTTC. Amino acids: CASSKGTGANYGYTF.

The rearrangement links TRBV6-5 to TRBJ2-2; 7 bases are a match to TRBD1. The CDR3 is 16 residues long. Germline CDR1 and CDR2: MNHEY and SVGAGI. Trimming cost V 3 bases and J 7 bases; bases outside gene matches: 11. The CDR3 is CASSYDPQGRVGELFF. The CDR3 DNA is TGTGCCAGCAGTTATGACCCACAGGGGCGGGTCGGGGAGCTGTTTTTT.

The CDR3 bases are TGTGCCAGCCTCGACAGGTTCACCTACGAGCAGTACTTC. Protein: CASLDRFTYEQYF. The rearrangement uses TRBV27 and TRBJ2-7; TRBD1 might be the D (6 bases). The CDR3 is 13 residues long. The germline V gene encodes CDR1 MNHEY and CDR2 SMNVEV (reference sequence). Trimming removed 8 bases at V and 2 bases at J, with 13 bases between.

The V call is TRBV29-1, the J call TRBJ1-1; D may be TRBD1 (5 bases). V lost 3 bases and J lost 0, with 8 bases in between. Germline CDR1 and CDR2: SQVTM and ANQGSEA. The CDR3 contains 13 residues. CDR3 in amino acids: CSVDDSMNTEAFF. The DNA of the CDR3 is TGCAGCGTTGACGACAGTATGAACACTGAAGCTTTCTTT.

The chain joins TRBV19 to TRBJ2-7; D is possibly TRBD2 (6 bases). Germline CDR1 and CDR2: LNHDA and SQIVND (reference sequence). V shed 5 bases and J shed 0 bases, with 14 bases lying between them. The CDR3 has 15 residues. The CDR3 DNA is TGTGCCAGTAGTTCGGGGACCGGGAGCTCCTACGAGCAGTACTTC. This codes for CASSSGTGSSYEQYF.

The chain employs TRBV9 and TRBJ2-2; 10 bases are a match to TRBD1. The CDR3 sequence is 19 residues long. After removal of 4 bases from V and 0 bases from J, the junction contained 12 bases not matched to a gene. The germline CDR1 and CDR2 sequences are SGDLS and YYNGEE. The chain's CDR3 is CASSPRGVGQGPNTGELFF. For the CDR3, the DNA is TGTGCCAGCAGCCCCCGAGGAGTGGGACAGGGGCCGAACACCGGGGAGCTGTTTTTT.

J is TRBJ2-7 and V is TRBV2; the match to TRBD1 covers 7 bases. The CDR3 consists of 14 residues. Trimming removed 2 bases from V and 11 bases from J; junction bases left unmatched: 12. Germline-derived CDR1 and CDR2 are SNHLY and FYNNEI. Here the CDR3 reads CASSETWTGEKKYF. Written as DNA, the CDR3 is TGTGCCAGCAGTGAAACATGGACAGGAGAAAAGAAGTACTTC.

This clone was counted a single time. This CDR3 is CAWSGGDRSGTEAFF. Here the CDR3 DNA reads TGTGCCTGGAGTGGGGGTGACAGATCAGGCACTGAAGCTTTCTTT. The rearrangement uses TRBV30 and TRBJ1-1; D is perhaps TRBD1 (5 bases). The CDR3 sequence is 15 residues long. V lost 1 base and J 4 bases, leaving 16 bases between the germline ends. Germline V lookup: CDR1 GTSNPN, CDR2 SVGIG (reference sequence).

The chain links TRBV6-6 to TRBJ1-1; a possible D gene is TRBD1 (5 bases). V shed 0 bases and J shed 5 bases, with 7 bases lying between them. CDR1 and CDR2 (germline): MNHNY, SVGAGI (reference sequence). This CDR3 region has 13 residues. Written as DNA, the CDR3 is TGTGCCAGCAGTTACTCGGGGGGAACTGAAGCTTTCTTT. Its translation: CASSYSGGTEAFF.

The chain joins TRBV10-1 to TRBJ2-1; D not certain. The CDR3 contains 14 residues. The V gene lost 5 bases and the J gene lost 5 bases, with 13 bases spanning the gap. The germline CDR1 and CDR2 sequences are WNHNN and SYGVQD (reference sequence). The CDR3 nucleotides are TGCGCCAGCAGTCCGAAGCTTCGGGACAATGAGCAGTTCTTC. The encoded protein is CASSPKLRDNEQFF.

This chain joins TRBV30 and TRBJ1-2; D may be TRBD1 (5 bases). Looked up from germline, CDR1 is GTSNPN and CDR2 is SVGIG (reference sequence). This CDR3 region has 14 residues. V was clipped by 0 bases and J by 3 bases, with 11 bases between them. The CDR3 loop reads CAWSVGVRDYGYTF. Here the CDR3 DNA reads TGTGCCTGGAGTGTAGGGGTAAGGGACTATGGCTACACCTTC.

The chain is built from TRBV12-5 and TRBJ2-1; TRBD1 matches 9 bases. Losses at the gene ends were 4 bases for V and 8 bases for J; bases not matched to a gene: 9. Germline assignment: CDR1 LGHNT and CDR2 FRNRAP. CDR3 length: 15 residues. The CDR3 protein is CASGSRTGVRDEQFF. Written as DNA, the CDR3 is TGTGCTAGTGGTTCGCGGACAGGGGTCAGGGATGAGCAGTTCTTC.

This clone was seen once. The genes are TRBV19 and TRBJ2-3; TRBD2 matches 10 bases. The V gene's germline CDR1 is LNHDA and CDR2 SQIVND (reference sequence). This CDR3 contains 15 residues. Unmatched junction bases numbered 7, after V lost 3 bases and J lost 7 bases. In nucleotides, the CDR3 is TGTGCCAGTAGTATCTTTAGCGGGAGGTCTAATACGCAGTATTTT. Its protein product is CASSIFSGRSNTQYF. Full variable domain (missing parts from reference TRBV19 and TRBJ2-3): DGGITQSPKYLFRKEGQNVTLSCEQNLNHDAMYWYRQDPGQGLRLIYYSQIVNDFQKGDIAEGYSVSREKKESFPLTVTSAQKNPTAFYLCASSIFSGRSNTQYFGPGTRLTVL.

The chain joins TRBV7-2 to TRBJ1-5; D is ambiguous. CDR1 and CDR2 (germline): SGHTA, FQGNSA. The CDR3 is made up of 16 amino acids. Trimming stripped 2 bases from V and 4 bases from J, with 15 bases between. CDR3 residues: CASSLIPGLLNQPQHF. The DNA of the CDR3 is TGTGCCAGCAGCTTAATCCCGGGGTTGTTGAATCAGCCCCAGCATTTT.

This chain uses TRBV7-2 with TRBJ1-1; D possibly corresponds to TRBD1 (6 bases). V was cut by 3 bases and J by 5 bases, with 28 bases left in between. The CDR3 is 19 residues long. Germline assignment: CDR1 SGHTA and CDR2 FQGNSA. The CDR3 DNA reads as TGTGCCAGCAGCTTGAGAGCATTTGTGCAGGGGTTCCGGTTTACTGAAGCTTTCTTT. Translating it yields CASSLRAFVQGFRFTEAFF.

The chain joins TRBV9 to TRBJ2-1, with 9 bases fitting TRBD1. Germline V gives CDR1 SGDLS, CDR2 YYNGEE. The CDR3 spans 16 residues. V shed 2 bases, J shed 1 base, and the junction held 4 bases outside the gene matches. The CDR3 region has the DNA TGTGCCAGCAGCGTTCCCGGGACAGGGTCCTACAATGAGCAGTTCTTC. Translated, it gives CASSVPGTGSYNEQFF.